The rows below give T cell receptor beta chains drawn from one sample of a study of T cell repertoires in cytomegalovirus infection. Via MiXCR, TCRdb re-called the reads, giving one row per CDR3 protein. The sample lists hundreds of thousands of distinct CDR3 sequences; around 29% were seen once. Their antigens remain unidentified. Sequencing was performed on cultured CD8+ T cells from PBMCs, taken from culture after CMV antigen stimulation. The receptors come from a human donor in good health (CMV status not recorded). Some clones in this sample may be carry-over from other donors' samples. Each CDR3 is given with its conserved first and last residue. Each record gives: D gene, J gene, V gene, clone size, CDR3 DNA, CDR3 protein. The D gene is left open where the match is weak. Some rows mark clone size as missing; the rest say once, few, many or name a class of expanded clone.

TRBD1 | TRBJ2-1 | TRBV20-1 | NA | TGCAGTGCTAGAGATGAACAGGGGGTGTGGAATGAGCAGTTCTTC | CSARDEQGVWNEQFF
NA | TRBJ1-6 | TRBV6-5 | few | TGTGCCAGCAGCCGTGATGATTATAATTCACCCCTCCACTTT | CASSRDDYNSPLHF
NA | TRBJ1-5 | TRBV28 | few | TGTGCCAGCAGTTTTTTTGGGGAGAATCAGCCCCAGCATTTT | CASSFFGENQPQHF
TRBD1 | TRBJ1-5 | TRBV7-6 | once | TGTGCCAGCAGCCAAGCAGACAGGGGGAATCGGCCCCAGCATTTT | CASSQADRGNRPQHF
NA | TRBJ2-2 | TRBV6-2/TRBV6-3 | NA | TGTGCCAGCAGTTACGATTCCCGCAGGCTGAACACCGGGGAGCTGTTTTTT | CASSYDSRRLNTGELFF
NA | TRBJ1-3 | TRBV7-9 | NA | TGTGCCAGCAGCTCGGGGGACGGATCGCTGATAGGAAACACCATATATTTT | CASSSGDGSLIGNTIYF
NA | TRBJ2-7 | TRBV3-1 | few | TGTGCCAGCAGCGCCGGACAAAGCTCCTACGAGCAGTACTTC | CASSAGQSSYEQYF
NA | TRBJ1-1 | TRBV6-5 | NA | TGTGCCAGCAGTTTTGGACAGCTTTGGACTGAAGCTTTCTTT | CASSFGQLWTEAFF
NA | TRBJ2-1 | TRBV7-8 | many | TGTGCCAGCAGCCGATTAGTAGTAGGGTCCAATGAGCAGTTCTTC | CASSRLVVGSNEQFF
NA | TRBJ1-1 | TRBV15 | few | TGTGCCACCAGCAGAGATCTAGGGCAGGGCACTGAAGCTTTCTTT | CATSRDLGQGTEAFF
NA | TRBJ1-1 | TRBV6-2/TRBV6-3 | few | TGTGCCAGCAGTGGGGCAGGCGATACTGAAGCTTTCTTT | CASSGAGDTEAFF
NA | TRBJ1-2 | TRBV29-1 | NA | TGCAGAGTGAGCCAGGGATCCTATGGCTACACCTTC | CRVSQGSYGYTF
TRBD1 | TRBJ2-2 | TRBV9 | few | TGTGCCAGTCAACATCCCAGGGGGACAGATAACACCGGGGAGCTGTTTTTT | CASQHPRGTDNTGELFF
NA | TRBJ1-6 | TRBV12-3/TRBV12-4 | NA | TGTGCCAGCAGACACAGGAGCTCCTATAATTCACCCCTCCACTTT | CASRHRSSYNSPLHF
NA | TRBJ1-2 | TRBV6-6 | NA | TGTGCCAGCATAGGGGAGACAGGCGGAATGTATGGCTACACCTTC | CASIGETGGMYGYTF
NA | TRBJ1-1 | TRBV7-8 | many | TGTGCCAGCAGCGTTAACAGGGTAGGGACTGAAGCTTTCTTT | CASSVNRVGTEAFF
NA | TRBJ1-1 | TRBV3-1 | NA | TGTGCCAGCAGCCAAGAAAAGGACTGGCGGACGAACACTGAAGCTTTCTTT | CASSQEKDWRTNTEAFF
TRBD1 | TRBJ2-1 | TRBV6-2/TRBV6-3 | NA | TGTGCCAGCACCCGTCCCCCGGGACAGGGGGGCAATGAGCAGTTCTTC | CASTRPPGQGGNEQFF
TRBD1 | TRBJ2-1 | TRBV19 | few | TGTGCCAGTGCCCCGACAGGGAGAGGCAATGAGCAGTTCTTC | CASAPTGRGNEQFF
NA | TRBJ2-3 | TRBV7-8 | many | TGTGCCAGCAGCTTAGTGGGCCGAACCAGGGATACGCAGTATTTT | CASSLVGRTRDTQYF
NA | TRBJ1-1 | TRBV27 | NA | TGTGCCAGCAGTTTCGGATCTCCGGGACGTCTGAACACTGAAGCTTTCTTT | CASSFGSPGRLNTEAFF
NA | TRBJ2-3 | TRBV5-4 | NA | TGTGCCAGCAGCTGGCTCGGGGGGCTAACAGATACGCAGTATTTT | CASSWLGGLTDTQYF
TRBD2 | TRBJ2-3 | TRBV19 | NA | TGTGCCAGTGAGCCCGGGTGGGGACTAGCGGGGACAATTTATACGCAGTATTTT | CASEPGWGLAGTIYTQYF
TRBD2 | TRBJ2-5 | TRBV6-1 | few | TGTGCCAGCAGTACCGGGACTAGCGGGGGTTCGTACCAAGAGACCCAGTACTTC | CASSTGTSGGSYQETQYF
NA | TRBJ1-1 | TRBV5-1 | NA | TGCGCCAGCAGCGGGGGATCCTCATACACTGAAGCTTTCTTT | CASSGGSSYTEAFF
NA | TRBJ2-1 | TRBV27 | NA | TGTGCCAGCCGTGTAGGTTTTGAGCAGTTCTTC | CASRVGFEQFF
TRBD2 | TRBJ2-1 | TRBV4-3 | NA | TGCGCCAGCAGCCAAGAGTTAATCTTAGCGGGGTACTACAATGAGCAGTTCTTC | CASSQELILAGYYNEQFF